A single sample is the source of the 32 T cell receptor beta chains below, sequenced in a study of T-cell reconstitution after alpha-beta-depleted transplantation in children. The TCRbeta library incorporated unique molecular identifiers. TCRdb called the PCR reads again in MiXCR, with one record for every CDR3 protein. In the table there are 250,000 to 350,000 distinct CDR3 sequences, more than 9% of which are singletons. Sequenced here: PBMCs from the stem cell graft donor, sampled from the stem cell graft. These receptors originate from a human donor who donated a stem cell graft to a child with SCID.

At least ten counts were recorded for this clonotype. The gene calls are TRBV28 and TRBJ1-1; 9 positions agree with TRBD1. Germline trimming cut 7 bases from V and 6 bases from J; bases unmatched to any gene: 15. The germline gives CDR1 MDHEN, CDR2 SYDVKM. The CDR3 runs 16 residues. The chain's CDR3 is CASMILPGTGLSEAFF. DNA for the CDR3: TGTGCCAGCATGATCCTCCCCGGGACAGGGCTGTCTGAAGCTTTCTTT.

The chain links TRBV20-1 to TRBJ2-7; D remains unclear. The CDR3 is 16 amino acids. V lost 0 bases and J 0 bases, leaving 15 bases between the germline ends. The V gene's germline CDR1 is DFQATT and CDR2 SNEGSKA (reference sequence). The CDR3 protein is CSARDPKRTFSYEQYF. In DNA form, the CDR3 reads TGCAGTGCTAGAGATCCTAAAAGGACGTTCTCCTACGAGCAGTACTTC.

The rearrangement uses TRBV7-2 and TRBJ2-1; D is unclear. The V and J ends lost 1 base and 9 bases respectively, with 16 bases between them. Looked up from germline, CDR1 is SGHTA and CDR2 is FQGNSA. The CDR3 spans 15 residues. For the CDR3, the DNA is TGTGCCAGCAGCTTAGGACTCATGCGGTGGTCTGAGCAGTTCTTC. Amino acid sequence: CASSLGLMRWSEQFF.

The rearrangement joins TRBV6-4 to TRBJ2-5, with 8 positions matching TRBD2. With V trimmed by 0 bases and J by 1 base, 10 bases remained unmatched. From germline, CDR1 is MRHNA and CDR2 SNTAGT. The CDR3 consists of 18 residues. This chain's CDR3 is CASSDSLPRGGPQETQYF. The CDR3 DNA sequence: TGTGCCAGCAGTGACTCCCTTCCCCGCGGGGGGCCCCAAGAGACCCAGTACTTC.

This clonotype was counted between two and nine times. V is TRBV12-3 or TRBV12-4 and J is TRBJ1-1; D gene unclear. This CDR3 is built from 16 residues. The V and J ends lost 2 bases and 0 bases respectively, with 13 bases between them. CDR3 sequence: CASSLKREKMNTEAFF. Here the CDR3 DNA reads TGTGCCAGCAGTTTAAAAAGGGAAAAGATGAACACTGAAGCTTTCTTT.

There are a few counts of this clonotype. The chain links TRBV19 to TRBJ2-7; unclear D gene. CDR3 length: 13 amino acids. Germline values: CDR1 LNHDA, CDR2 SQIVND (reference sequence). Trimming left V 3 bases short and J 5 bases short, with 11 bases between. This CDR3 is CASSMTKGNEQYF. The CDR3 nucleotides read TGTGCCAGTAGTATGACCAAAGGAAACGAGCAGTACTTC.

The chain links TRBV6-1 to TRBJ2-5, with 11 bases aligning to TRBD1. Losses at the gene ends were 6 bases for V and 5 bases for J; bases not matched to a gene: 11. The CDR3 covers 16 residues. Germline V gene lookup returns CDR1 MNHNS and CDR2 SASEGT. CDR3 sequence: CASSQTGQGAKETQYF. CDR3 in DNA: TGTGCCAGCAGCCAAACCGGACAGGGGGCGAAGGAGACCCAGTACTTC.

This clonotype occurred a few times. This rearrangement joins TRBV5-1 to TRBJ2-1, with D unclear. The CDR3 is 15 amino acids. Germline V lookup: CDR1 SGHRS, CDR2 YFSETQ. Trimming left V 0 bases short and J 2 bases short, with 9 bases between. The CDR3 here is CASSLGVGAYNEQFF. The CDR3 DNA reads as TGCGCCAGCAGCTTGGGGGTAGGAGCCTACAATGAGCAGTTCTTC.

The V gene is TRBV25-1, the J gene TRBJ2-1; 9 nucleotides align to TRBD1. Germline V gives CDR1 MGHDK, CDR2 SYGVNS. This CDR3 comprises 16 residues. The DNA of the CDR3 is TGTGCGTCCAGCGAATGGAGGGGACAGGGCGACAATGAGCAGTTCTTC. Translated, it gives CASSEWRGQGDNEQFF.

The rearrangement links TRBV5-1 to TRBJ2-3, with 13 bases aligning to TRBD2. The CDR3 length is 16 residues. Germline V gives CDR1 SGHRS, CDR2 YFSETQ. The J segment lost 3 bases and the V segment lost 3 bases, leaving 4 bases of the junction unmatched. CDR3 bases: TGCGCCAGCAGCTGGCGGACTAGCGGGGGAACAGATACGCAGTATTTT. This encodes CASSWRTSGGTDTQYF.

This chain connects TRBV27 to TRBJ1-2; D is possibly TRBD1 (6 bases). Germline V CDR1 and CDR2: MNHEY, SMNVEV (reference sequence). V lost 6 bases, J lost 5 bases, and 19 bases lay in between. The CDR3 runs 15 residues. This CDR3 reads CASRGGTDPFYGYTF. CDR3 nucleotides: TGTGCCAGCAGAGGGGGGACGGACCCGTTTTATGGCTACACCTTC.

This clonotype was picked up a small number of times. The V gene is TRBV10-3, the J gene TRBJ1-4; tentative D call: TRBD1 (5 bases). Deletions cut 3 bases from V and 8 bases from J, with 16 bases between. This CDR3 comprises 15 residues. Per germline, CDR1 ENHRY and CDR2 SYGVKD. The CDR3 here is CAISEKAGGGEKLFF. The DNA of the CDR3 is TGTGCCATCAGTGAAAAGGCTGGGGGAGGGGAAAAACTGTTTTTT.

V usage is TRBV7-9 and J usage is TRBJ1-1; unclear D gene. Per germline, CDR1 SEHNR and CDR2 FQNEAQ (reference sequence). The CDR3 covers 13 residues. V was trimmed by 3 bases and J by 6 bases, leaving 11 bases between them. The CDR3 DNA sequence: TGTGCCAGCAGCTTGCAGGCACTTTCTGAAGCTTTCTTT. It specifies CASSLQALSEAFF.

This clonotype was observed a handful of times. The J gene is TRBJ2-7, the V gene TRBV6-5; 9 bases fit TRBD1. Looked up from germline, CDR1 is MNHEY and CDR2 is SVGAGI. This CDR3 has 13 residues. V dropped 2 bases and J dropped 7; count of bases not matched to a gene: 3. CDR3 amino acids: CASSYGTGTEQYF. The CDR3 DNA is TGTGCCAGCAGTTACGGGACAGGGACGGAGCAGTACTTC.

This clonotype showed up just a few times. This chain uses TRBV20-1 with TRBJ2-2; 9 nucleotides align to TRBD1. The CDR3 covers 14 residues. From germline, CDR1 is DFQATT and CDR2 SNEGSKA (reference sequence). Trimming removed 6 bases from V and 0 bases from J; junction bases left unmatched: 2. CDR3 nucleotides: TGCAGTGCCGGGGACAGGGCGAACACCGGGGAGCTGTTTTTT. It encodes CSAGDRANTGELFF.

This clonotype occurred many times. The chain links TRBV5-1 to TRBJ1-1; D might be TRBD1 (6 bases). V was clipped by 4 bases and J by 1 base, with 11 bases between them. The CDR3 runs to 14 residues. Germline values: CDR1 SGHRS, CDR2 YFSETQ. The DNA for the CDR3 is TGCGCCAGCAGCGCGGACAGCAAGAACACTGAAGCTTTCTTT. Translated: CASSADSKNTEAFF.

This clonotype was observed a handful of times. The CDR3 sequence: CASSLRAASGNTIYF. The CDR3 bases are TGTGCCAGCAGCTTGAGGGCAGCCTCTGGAAACACCATATATTTT. This sequence joins TRBV5-5 and TRBJ1-3, with D unclear. Deletions cut 1 base from V and 0 bases from J, with 8 bases between. This CDR3 region has 15 residues. The germline gives CDR1 SGHKS, CDR2 YYEKEE (reference sequence).

This clonotype was recorded a few times. The J gene is TRBJ1-4, the V gene TRBV12-3 or TRBV12-4; unclear D gene. There are 14 residues in the CDR3. Trimming removed 4 bases from V and 6 bases from J, with 12 bases in between. CDR3 amino acids: CASSSERLDEKLFF. The CDR3 coding sequence is TGTGCCAGCAGTTCCGAGCGTCTTGATGAAAAACTGTTTTTT.

J is TRBJ2-1 and V is TRBV6-1; tentatively, D is TRBD1 (6 bases). Trimming shortened V by 5 bases and J by 2 bases, and 13 bases separated the two germline ends. Germline lookup yields CDR1 MNHNS and CDR2 SASEGT. The CDR3 consists of 15 residues. The CDR3 DNA is TGTGCCAGCAGTCTGGGACAAGCGGCCTACAATGAGCAGTTCTTC. Translating it yields CASSLGQAAYNEQFF.

This clonotype came up a few times. The V gene is TRBV5-8, the J gene TRBJ1-6; tentative D call: TRBD1 (5 bases). The CDR3 is 14 residues long. Germline lookup yields CDR1 SGHTS and CDR2 YDEGEE. Trimming removed 0 bases from V and 7 bases from J, with 8 bases in between. The CDR3 region has the DNA TGTGCCAGCAGCTTGGGGGGGGTAAATTCACCCCTCCACTTT. Translating gives CASSLGGVNSPLHF.

This clonotype has a handful of counts. The V and J genes are TRBV5-4 and TRBJ2-3; 8 bases agree with TRBD2. V shed 4 bases, J shed 4 bases, and the junction held 14 bases outside the gene matches. This CDR3 is 17 amino acids long. Germline CDR1 SGHNT, CDR2 YYREEE (reference sequence). CDR3 loop: CASSLSLAGVDADTQYF. CDR3 nucleotide sequence: TGTGCCAGCAGCCTATCTCTAGCGGGTGTCGACGCAGATACGCAGTATTTT. Filled out from reference TRBV5-4 and TRBJ2-3, the complete variable domain reads ETGVTQSPTHLIKTRGQQVTLRCSSQSGHNTVSWYQQALGQGPQFIFQYYREEENGRGNFPPRFSGLQFPNYSSELNVNALELDDSALYLCASSLSLAGVDADTQYFGPGTRLTVL.

This clonotype came up a few times. The chain is built from TRBV7-9 and TRBJ2-7; D not certain. Germline CDR1 is SEHNR and CDR2 is FQNEAQ (reference sequence). Trimming pared 5 bases from V and 2 bases from J, leaving 16 bases between. CDR3 size: 15 residues. This CDR3 is CASSPVEGSPYEQYF. Here the CDR3 DNA reads TGTGCCAGCAGCCCAGTGGAAGGGTCCCCCTACGAGCAGTACTTC.

This clonotype was detected once. V gene TRBV29-1 combines with J gene TRBJ2-1; 9 positions match TRBD2. This CDR3 has 15 amino acids. Germline values: CDR1 SQVTM, CDR2 ANQGSEA. The junction had 13 bases not matched to a gene; V was cut back by 6 bases and J by 7 bases. CDR3 amino acids: CSVPKARGGANEQFF. CDR3 DNA: TGCAGCGTCCCTAAGGCGCGGGGGGGCGCGAATGAGCAGTTCTTC.

This clonotype has just one count. This may be a read error, as it is one base from a much larger clone. The chain employs TRBV10-1 and TRBJ2-3; 8 nucleotides agree with TRBD2. Germline CDR1 WNHNN, CDR2 SYGVQD (reference sequence). The junction had 7 bases not matched to a gene; V was cut back by 5 bases and J by 9 bases. The CDR3 consists of 13 residues. The CDR3 DNA reads TGCGCCAGCAGTAAGACTAGCGAGGAAACGCAGTATTTT. This codes for CASSKTSEETQYF.

This clonotype was counted once. V and J are TRBV12-3 or TRBV12-4 and TRBJ2-1; either TRBD1 or TRBD2 may fit D (5 bases each). Trimming stripped 7 bases from V and 4 bases from J, with 14 bases between. This CDR3 is built from 14 residues. The CDR3 region has the DNA TGTGCCAGCAATGATCGGGACGGGTACAATGAGCAGTTCTTC. It specifies CASNDRDGYNEQFF.

This clonotype was seen more than once but under ten times. The gene calls are TRBV12-3 or TRBV12-4 and TRBJ2-7, with 8 bases that match TRBD2. The trim removed 5 bases at V and 4 bases at J, leaving 7 bases unmatched. The CDR3 is 14 amino acids. The CDR3 bases are TGTGCCAGCAGTCGTAGCGGGGCTCCGTACGAGCAGTACTTC. This gives the protein CASSRSGAPYEQYF.

The chain combines TRBV24-1 with TRBJ2-5; the D gene could be TRBD1 or TRBD2 (5 bases each). This CDR3 is 13 amino acids long. With 4 bases removed from V and 1 base from J, the gap between germline ends came to 6 bases. Per the germline V gene, CDR1 is KGHDR and CDR2 is SFDVKD. CDR3 coding DNA: TGTGCCACCAGTGACGGGGCCCAAGAGACCCAGTACTTC. Protein product: CATSDGAQETQYF.

This clonotype was counted at least ten times. The CDR3 nucleotides read TGTGCCAGCAGCGTCGAGGGAACCTACGAGCAGTACTTC. Protein product: CASSVEGTYEQYF. V and J are TRBV4-2 and TRBJ2-7, with D possibly matching TRBD2 (5 bases). The germline CDR1 and CDR2 sequences are LGHNA and YNFKEQ. Deletions cut 5 bases from V and 2 bases from J, with 10 bases between. The CDR3 has 13 residues.

This clonotype came up a few times. The gene calls are TRBV7-3 and TRBJ2-2; no clear D gene. V was trimmed by 1 base and J by 6 bases, leaving 12 bases between them. Germline CDR1 is SGHTA and CDR2 is FQGTGA. The CDR3 is 15 amino acids. CDR3 nucleotide sequence: TGTGCCAGCAGCTTAATTGTAGGCTTCGCCGGGGAGCTGTTTTTT. It codes for CASSLIVGFAGELFF.

This chain uses TRBV5-4 with TRBJ1-4, with D possibly matching TRBD1 (6 bases). Trimming shortened V by 4 bases and J by 7 bases, and 17 bases separated the two germline ends. There are 15 residues in the CDR3. CDR1 SGHNT and CDR2 YYREEE come from the germline V gene (reference sequence). The CDR3 bases are TGTGCCAGCAGCCCGGGGGCGGTCCGGAGTGAAAAACTGTTTTTT. Translating it yields CASSPGAVRSEKLFF.

This clonotype was detected only a few times. The CDR3 DNA is TGTGCCACAGGGGTCGGGTCCCAGTACTTC. Protein product: CATGVGSQYF. The chain has TRBV19 and TRBJ2-5, with D possibly matching TRBD1 (6 bases). Per the germline V gene, CDR1 is LNHDA and CDR2 is SQIVND (reference sequence). The ends were cut back, 10 bases at V and 9 bases at J, with 12 bases in the middle. The CDR3 is 10 residues long.

This clonotype has just a few counts. The gene calls are TRBV4-1 and TRBJ2-2; no firm D call. CDR3 size: 15 residues. Germline lookup yields CDR1 MGHRA and CDR2 YSYEKL. Trimming removed 1 base from V and 6 bases from J, with 12 bases in between. The CDR3 here is CASSQVIRIPGELFF. Written as DNA, the CDR3 is TGCGCCAGCAGCCAAGTAATTAGAATCCCCGGGGAGCTGTTTTTT.